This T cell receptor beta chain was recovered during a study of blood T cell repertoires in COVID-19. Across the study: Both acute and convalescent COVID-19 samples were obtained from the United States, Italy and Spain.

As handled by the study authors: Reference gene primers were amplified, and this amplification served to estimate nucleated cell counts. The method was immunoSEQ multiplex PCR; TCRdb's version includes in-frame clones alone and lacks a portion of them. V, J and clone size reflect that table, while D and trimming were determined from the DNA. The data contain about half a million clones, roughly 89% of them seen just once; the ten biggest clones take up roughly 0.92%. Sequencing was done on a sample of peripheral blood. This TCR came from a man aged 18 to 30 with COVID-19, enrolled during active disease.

CDR3 in amino acids: CASSPLPYNEQFF. The CDR3 DNA reads TGTGCCAGCAGCCCGCTACCCTACAATGAGCAGTTCTTC. This sequence joins TRBV14 and TRBJ2-1; D not resolved. Germline CDR1 is SGHDN and CDR2 is FVKESK. The CDR3 has 13 amino acids. With 4 bases removed from V and 2 bases from J, the gap between germline ends came to 6 bases.